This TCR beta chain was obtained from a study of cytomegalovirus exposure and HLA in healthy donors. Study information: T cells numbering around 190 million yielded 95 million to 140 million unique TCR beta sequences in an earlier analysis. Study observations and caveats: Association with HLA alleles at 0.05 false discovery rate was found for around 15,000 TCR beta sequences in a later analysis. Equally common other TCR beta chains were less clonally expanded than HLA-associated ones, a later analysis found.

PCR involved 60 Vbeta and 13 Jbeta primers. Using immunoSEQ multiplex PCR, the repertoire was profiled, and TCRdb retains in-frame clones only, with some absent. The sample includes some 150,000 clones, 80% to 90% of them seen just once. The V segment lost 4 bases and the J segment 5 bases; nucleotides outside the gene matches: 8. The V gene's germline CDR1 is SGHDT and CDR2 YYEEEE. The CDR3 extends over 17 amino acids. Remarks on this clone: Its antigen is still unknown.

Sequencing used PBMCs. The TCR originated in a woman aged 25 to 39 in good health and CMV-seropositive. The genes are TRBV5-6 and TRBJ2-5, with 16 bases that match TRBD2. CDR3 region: CASSPGTSGGATETQYF. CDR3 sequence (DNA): TGTGCCAGCAGCCCCGGGACTAGCGGGGGGGCTACGGAGACCCAGTACTTC.